These 20 T cell receptor beta chains share one sample of origin, sequenced in a study of T cells after yellow fever vaccination. TCRdb analysed the 5' RACE reads with MiXCR anew, one entry per CDR3 protein. The profile shows approximately 550,000 distinct CDR3 sequences, roughly 14% of them singletons. Here the sequenced sample was PBMCs, taken on the day of the yellow fever booster vaccination. The receptors here all came from a man aged 25-45 years who received the YFV17D yellow fever vaccine.

This chain links TRBV7-8 with TRBJ2-5; 7 nucleotides line up with TRBD1. The CDR3 runs to 16 residues. CDR1 and CDR2 (germline): SGHVS, FQNEAQ. V lost 4 bases to trimming and J lost 3 bases; unmatched junction nucleotides: 11. Here the CDR3 DNA reads TGTGCCAGCAGCTCGGGACAGTACTCTCCAAAAGAGACCCAGTACTTC. Protein product: CASSSGQYSPKETQYF.

The chain joins TRBV7-2 to TRBJ2-5, with 8 bases that match TRBD2. Germline trimming cut 5 bases from V and 1 base from J; bases unmatched to any gene: 3. The length of the CDR3 is 14 residues. Germline CDR1 is SGHTA and CDR2 is FQGNSA. The CDR3 region is CASSHLAGQETQYF. The DNA for the CDR3 is TGTGCCAGCAGCCACCTAGCGGGCCAAGAGACCCAGTACTTC.

This clonotype has only a few counts. The genes are TRBV6-1 and TRBJ2-2, with TRBD2 as a possible D gene (7 bases). Germline CDR1 MNHNS, CDR2 SASEGT. The CDR3 loop spans 15 amino acids. The V and J ends lost 2 bases and 6 bases respectively, with 13 bases between them. The CDR3 here is CASSELEGGPGELFF. The CDR3 DNA reads as TGTGCCAGCAGTGAATTGGAGGGGGGGCCCGGGGAGCTGTTTTTT.

V usage is TRBV7-9 and J usage is TRBJ2-4, with 8 bases fitting TRBD2. Trimming at V came to 1 base and at J to 3 bases, leaving 2 bases not matched to a gene. Germline CDR1 reads SEHNR; CDR2 reads FQNEAQ (reference sequence). The CDR3 extends over 15 amino acids. This chain's CDR3 is CASSLEGTSKNIQYF. The DNA for the CDR3 is TGTGCCAGCAGCTTAGAGGGGACTAGCAAAAACATTCAGTACTTC.

The chain links TRBV5-1 to TRBJ2-7, with TRBD1 matching over 10 bases. With V trimmed by 4 bases and J by 7 bases, 8 bases remained unmatched. CDR1 is SGHRS, CDR2 YFSETQ, per germline. There are 14 residues in the CDR3. The CDR3 spells CASSTTGTGVEQYF. The CDR3, as DNA: TGCGCCAGCAGCACCACCGGGACAGGGGTTGAGCAGTACTTC.

The chain has TRBV6-1 and TRBJ1-2, with TRBD1 identical over 9 bases. Germline V gives CDR1 MNHNS, CDR2 SASEGT. The J segment lost 0 bases and the V segment lost 6 bases, leaving 2 bases of the junction unmatched. The length of the CDR3 is 14 residues. In DNA form, the CDR3 reads TGTGCCAGCAGGAGGACAGGGGCTAACTATGGCTACACCTTC. It translates to CASRRTGANYGYTF.

The gene calls are TRBV5-5 and TRBJ2-1, with a tentative D call TRBD2 (5 bases). This CDR3 region has 15 residues. The ends were cut back, 1 base at V and 2 bases at J, with 10 bases in the middle. CDR1 SGHKS and CDR2 YYEKEE come from the germline V gene (reference sequence). The CDR3 sequence is CASSLSEAPYNEQFF. CDR3 DNA sequence: TGTGCCAGCAGCTTGTCGGAGGCGCCCTACAATGAGCAGTTCTTC.

The chain couples TRBV7-2 to TRBJ2-7; D may be TRBD1 or TRBD2 (5 bases each). Germline lookup yields CDR1 SGHTA and CDR2 FQGNSA. The V end was cut by 4 bases, the J end by 7 bases, with 17 bases between. The CDR3 covers 14 residues. The CDR3 bases are TGTGCCAGCAGCTCCGGGACCTTGGAGGAAGAGCAGTACTTC. Translating gives CASSSGTLEEEQYF. Full variable domain (remainder filled in from reference TRBV7-2 and TRBJ2-7): GAGVSQSPSNKVTEKGKDVELRCDPISGHTALYWYRQSLGQGLEFLIYFQGNSAPDKSGLPSDRFSAERTGGSVSTLTIQRTQQEDSAVYLCASSSGTLEEEQYFGPGTRLTVT.

The chain employs TRBV3-1 and TRBJ2-7; 10 nucleotides align to TRBD2. CDR1 LGHDT and CDR2 YNNKEL come from the germline V gene (reference sequence). CDR3 length: 14 amino acids. The V and J ends lost 4 bases and 5 bases, in that order; junction bases with no gene match: 5. The CDR3, as DNA: TGTGCCAGCAGCCGGAGCGGGAGGGCCGACGAGCAGTACTTC. Translating gives CASSRSGRADEQYF.

V usage is TRBV29-1 and J usage is TRBJ2-1, with TRBD2 matching 8 bases. This CDR3 is 18 amino acids long. Germline CDR1 and CDR2: SQVTM and ANQGSEA. V was clipped by 5 bases and J by 5 bases; unmatched bases: 20. In nucleotides, the CDR3 is TGCAGCGTTCAGTCCGGGAGGGCCTATGGAGTAAACAACAATGAGCAGTTCTTC. Translated: CSVQSGRAYGVNNNEQFF.

This chain uses TRBV7-9 with TRBJ2-7; D is unresolved. V was cut by 1 base and J by 9 bases, with 10 bases left in between. The CDR3 has 12 residues. CDR1 is SEHNR and CDR2 is FQNEAQ in the germline V gene (reference sequence). The CDR3, as DNA: TGTGCCAGCAGCTTAGGCCAAGATGGGCAGTACTTC. Its translation: CASSLGQDGQYF.

CDR3 sequence reads: CASSEVTITYNEQFF. The CDR3 nucleotides read TGTGCCAGCAGTGAAGTCACCATTACCTACAATGAGCAGTTCTTC. The rearrangement uses TRBV6-1 and TRBJ2-1; D gene uncertain. This CDR3 contains 15 residues. The ends were cut back, 1 base at V and 2 bases at J, with 9 bases in the middle. Germline CDR1 reads MNHNS; CDR2 reads SASEGT.

This clonotype has a handful of counts. The chain uses TRBV9 and TRBJ2-1; 15 bases agree with TRBD2. The V and J ends lost 10 bases and 0 bases, in that order; junction bases with no gene match: 8. Germline CDR1 is SGDLS and CDR2 is YYNGEE. CDR3 length equals 17 residues. CDR3 DNA sequence: TGTGCCTCAGGACTAGCGGGAGGGGGACGCTCCTACAATGAGCAGTTCTTC. The encoded protein is CASGLAGGGRSYNEQFF.

The chain couples TRBV11-2 to TRBJ2-2; no definite D call. Germline lookup yields CDR1 SGHAT and CDR2 FQNNGV. The CDR3 runs to 14 residues. The V and J ends lost 2 bases and 4 bases respectively, with 8 bases between them. CDR3: CASSLTDLTGELFF. The CDR3 coding sequence is TGTGCCAGCAGCTTAACGGATCTCACCGGGGAGCTGTTTTTT.

The chain employs TRBV20-1 and TRBJ2-7; 11 bases are shared with TRBD2. The CDR3 is 17 amino acids. Germline V CDR1 and CDR2: DFQATT, SNEGSKA (reference sequence). The V gene end was trimmed by 0 bases and the J gene end by 6 bases; junction bases not matched to a gene: 13. As DNA, the CDR3 is TGCAGTGCTAGAGAATATAGCGGGAGGGCCTTGACGGCCGAGCAGTACTTC. Its protein is CSAREYSGRALTAEQYF.

This chain connects TRBV3-1 to TRBJ2-3; 7 nucleotides line up with TRBD2. Trimming at V came to 1 base and at J to 6 bases, leaving 4 bases not matched to a gene. The CDR3 has 14 residues. The V gene's germline CDR1 is LGHDT and CDR2 YNNKEL (reference sequence). The CDR3 protein is CASSQAGGGDTQYF. The CDR3 nucleotides read TGTGCCAGCAGCCAAGCGGGAGGTGGCGATACGCAGTATTTT.

This clonotype was seen at least ten times. The rearrangement links TRBV20-1 to TRBJ2-7, with D tentatively TRBD1 (5 bases). With 5 bases removed from V and 6 bases from J, the gap between germline ends came to 14 bases. Germline assignment: CDR1 DFQATT and CDR2 SNEGSKA (reference sequence). CDR3 size: 12 residues. CDR3 sequence: CSAWQGVGEQYF. The DNA for the CDR3 is TGCAGTGCTTGGCAAGGGGTGGGCGAGCAGTACTTC.

The J gene is TRBJ1-1, the V gene TRBV10-3; D is unclear. The germline gives CDR1 ENHRY, CDR2 SYGVKD. Trimming stripped 6 bases from V and 0 bases from J, with 2 bases between. This CDR3 has 11 amino acids. The CDR3 is CAISLNTEAFF. In nucleotides, the CDR3 is TGTGCCATCAGCCTGAACACTGAAGCTTTCTTT.

This clonotype showed up just a few times. The V and J genes are TRBV7-9 and TRBJ2-3, with D tentatively TRBD1 (5 bases). Germline CDR1 and CDR2: SEHNR and FQNEAQ (reference sequence). This CDR3 region has 15 residues. Between the trimmed V and J ends, which lost 2 bases and 3 bases, there was a span of 12 bases. The CDR3: CASSLMAGWTDTQYF. CDR3 DNA sequence: TGTGCCAGCAGCTTAATGGCAGGGTGGACAGATACGCAGTATTTT. The whole variable domain, remainder taken from reference TRBV7-9 and TRBJ2-3, is DTGVSQNPRHKITKRGQNVTFRCDPISEHNRLYWYRQTLGQGPEFLTYFQNEAQLEKSRLLSDRFSAERPKGSFSTLEIQRTEQGDSAMYLCASSLMAGWTDTQYFGPGTRLTVL.

This sequence joins TRBV6-2 or TRBV6-3 and TRBJ2-2; TRBD2 is a possible D gene (6 bases). Trimming removed 5 bases from V and 0 bases from J, with 16 bases in between. CDR1 MNHEY and CDR2 SVGEGT come from the germline V gene. The CDR3 has 17 amino acids. The CDR3 reads CASSPMEGTPNTGELFF. CDR3 bases: TGTGCCAGCAGTCCCATGGAGGGGACTCCGAACACCGGGGAGCTGTTTTTT.